Here is one T cell receptor beta chain with its context. Its antigen is currently not known. Qualities for individual bases were not recorded, and no much larger clone is one base off. This sample is part of a study of T-cell memory formation after mild COVID-19 (dated by TCRdb to 2020 to 2023). The study in broad terms: TCR sequence clusters from the two donors were largely donor specific. In a couple of donors, T-cell clones that expanded and contracted after mild COVID-19 were followed by sequencing TCRalpha and TCRbeta repertoires longitudinally. The cohort was made up of two young adult volunteers, one female and one male, who were previously healthy.

Here is what the overall study found, with its caveats: Some responding clones were detected in pre-infection memory, suggesting pre-existing cross-reactive memory T cells joined the SARS-CoV-2 response. SARS-CoV-2 specificity of the second-wave clones peaking on day 37 was not confirmed. From day 15 to 85, contracting clones showed balanced CD4/CD8 phenotypes, whereas a second wave of clones that expanded from day 15 to 37 leaned towards CD4+. Contracting CD4+ clones were found mainly in CM and EM memory subsets, while CD8+ clones were enriched in EMRA. The study covered only a couple of mild cases, and larger cohorts including severe cases with pre-infection samples were considered necessary.

Ficoll-Paque density gradient centrifugation was used to isolate PBMCs. Sequenced using an Illumina NovaSeq 6000. TCRalpha and TCRbeta cDNA libraries were constructed by 5'RACE with constant-segment primers, with sample barcodes and unique molecular identifiers being introduced. Trizol reagent was used to extract RNA from every sample. Library amplification was performed in two PCR steps, and a second sample barcode and Illumina TruSeq adapters were introduced in the second step. Sequencing of libraries was performed on an Illumina NovaSeq with 2 x 150 bp paired-end reads. The original pipeline was this. With migec v1.2.7, reads were demultiplexed and then collapsed into UMI-guided consensus sequences. Using mixcr v2.1.11, UMI consensuses were aligned to TRA and TRB V and J templates and then assembled into clonotypes. Clonotypes were classified as expanded or contracted when called significant by both edgeR and NoisET, with noise models trained on biological replicates. For edgeR calls, the cutoffs were a false discovery rate-adjusted p below 0.01 and a log2 fold-change threshold of 1. As an exploratory analysis of dynamics, max-normalized trajectories of the 1000 most abundant clonotypes were examined with PCA combined with hierarchical clustering. Separately sequenced CD4+ and CD8+ repertoires were used to assign a CD4 or CD8 phenotype to each responding clone. TCRdb took the public reads, trimmed them with fastp at Q25, ran MiXCR for clone calling and kept in-frame beta chains. Every entry covers one CDR3 protein and lists the most common genes and DNA from its rows. The V and J calls and clone size are TCRdb's, not the authors'. The sample table lists about 560,000 distinct CDR3 sequences, about 20% of them with a count of one. Roughly 9.1% of the sample comes from the top ten.

The V end gives up 10 bases and the J end 5 bases, leaving 14 bases in the junction not matched to a gene. The CDR3 numbers 18 residues from cysteine through phenylalanine. Solely the CDR3 DNA is kept, with 54 bases framed from the first base. CDR1 and CDR2 are read off the germline V gene (reference sequence) as MNHEY and SMNVEV. The chain is encoded by TRBV27 joined to TRBJ2-2; 15 bases in the junction line up with TRBD2. The sequence derives from an adult woman who had mild COVID-19 (a few samples of this study predate the infection). The sample titles of this study are shuffled in the database, so cell type and time point are left out; the donor was told from shared clones. The sequenced sample was PBMCs or a T cell subset sorted from them (not recorded which). The CDR3 protein is CATSFEGLAGGRTGELFF. The DNA reads TGTGCCACGAGTTTCGAGGGACTAGCGGGAGGTAGAACCGGGGAGCTGTTTTTT.